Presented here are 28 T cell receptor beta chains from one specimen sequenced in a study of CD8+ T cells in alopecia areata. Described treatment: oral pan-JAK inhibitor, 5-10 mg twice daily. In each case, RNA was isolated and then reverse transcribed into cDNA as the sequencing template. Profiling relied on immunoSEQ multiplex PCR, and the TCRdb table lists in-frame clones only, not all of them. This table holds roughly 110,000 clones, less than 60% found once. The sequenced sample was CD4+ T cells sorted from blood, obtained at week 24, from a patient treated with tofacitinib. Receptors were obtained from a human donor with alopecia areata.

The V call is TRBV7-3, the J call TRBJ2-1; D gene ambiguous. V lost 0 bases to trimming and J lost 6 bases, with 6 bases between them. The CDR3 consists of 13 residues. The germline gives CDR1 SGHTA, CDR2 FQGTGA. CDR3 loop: CASSLTVANEQFF. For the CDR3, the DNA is TGTGCCAGCAGCTTAACGGTCGCCAATGAGCAGTTCTTC.

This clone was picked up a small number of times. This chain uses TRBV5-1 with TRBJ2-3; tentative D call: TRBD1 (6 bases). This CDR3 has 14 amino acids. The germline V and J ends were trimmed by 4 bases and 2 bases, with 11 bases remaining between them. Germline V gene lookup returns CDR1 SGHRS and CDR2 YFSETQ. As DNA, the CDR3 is TGCGCCAGCAGCCTGGGGACACACACAGATACGCAGTATTTT. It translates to CASSLGTHTDTQYF.

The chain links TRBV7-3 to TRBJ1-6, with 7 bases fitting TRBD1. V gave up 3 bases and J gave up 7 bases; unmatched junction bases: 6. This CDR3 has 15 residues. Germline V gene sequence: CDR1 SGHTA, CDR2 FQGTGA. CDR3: CASSLTGSKNSPLHF. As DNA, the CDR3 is TGTGCCAGCAGCTTGACAGGGTCTAAAAATTCACCCCTCCACTTT.

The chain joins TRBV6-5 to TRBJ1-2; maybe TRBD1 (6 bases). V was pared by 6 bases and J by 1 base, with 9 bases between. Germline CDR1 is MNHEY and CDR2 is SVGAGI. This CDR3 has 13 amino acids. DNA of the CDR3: TGTGCCAGCAGGAGGACAGATAACTATGGCTACACCTTC. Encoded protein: CASRRTDNYGYTF.

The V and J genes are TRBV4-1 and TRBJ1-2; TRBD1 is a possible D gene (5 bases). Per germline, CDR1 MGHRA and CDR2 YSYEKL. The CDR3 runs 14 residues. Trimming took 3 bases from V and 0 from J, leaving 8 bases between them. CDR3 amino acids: CASSHDRANYGYTF. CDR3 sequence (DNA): TGCGCCAGCAGCCACGACAGAGCTAACTATGGCTACACCTTC.

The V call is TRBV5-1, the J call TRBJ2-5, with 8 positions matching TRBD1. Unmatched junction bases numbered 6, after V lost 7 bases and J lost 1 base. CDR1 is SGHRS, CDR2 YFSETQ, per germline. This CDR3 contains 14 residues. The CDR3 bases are TGCGCCAGCGGAACTACAGGGGGCCAAGAGACCCAGTACTTC. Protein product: CASGTTGGQETQYF.

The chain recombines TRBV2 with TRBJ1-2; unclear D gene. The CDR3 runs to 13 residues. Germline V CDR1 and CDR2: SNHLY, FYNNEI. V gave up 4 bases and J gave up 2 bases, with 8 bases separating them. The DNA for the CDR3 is TGTGCCAGCAGTGTAGGCCAAAACTATGGCTACACCTTC. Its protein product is CASSVGQNYGYTF.

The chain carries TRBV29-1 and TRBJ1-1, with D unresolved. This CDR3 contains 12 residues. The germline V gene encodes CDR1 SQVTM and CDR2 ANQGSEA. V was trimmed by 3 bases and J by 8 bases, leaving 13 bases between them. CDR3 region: CSVDRAGSEAFF. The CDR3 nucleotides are TGCAGCGTTGATAGGGCAGGCTCAGAAGCTTTCTTT.

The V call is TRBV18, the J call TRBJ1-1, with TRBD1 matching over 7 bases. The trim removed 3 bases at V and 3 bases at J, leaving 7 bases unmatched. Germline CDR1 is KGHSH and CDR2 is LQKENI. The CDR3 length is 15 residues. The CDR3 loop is CASSPKGARDTEAFF. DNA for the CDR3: TGTGCCAGCTCACCTAAGGGGGCGCGTGACACTGAAGCTTTCTTT. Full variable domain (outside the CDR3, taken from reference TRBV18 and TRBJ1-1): NAGVMQNPRHLVRRRGQEARLRCSPMKGHSHVYWYRQLPEEGLKFMVYLQKENIIDESGMPKERFSAEFPKEGPSILRIQQVVRGDSAAYFCASSPKGARDTEAFFGQGTRLTVV.

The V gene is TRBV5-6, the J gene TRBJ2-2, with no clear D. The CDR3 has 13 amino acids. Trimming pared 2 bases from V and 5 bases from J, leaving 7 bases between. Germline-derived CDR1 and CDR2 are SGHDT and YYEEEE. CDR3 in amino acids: CASSFTGTGELFF. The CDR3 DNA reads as TGTGCCAGCAGCTTTACCGGGACCGGGGAGCTGTTTTTT. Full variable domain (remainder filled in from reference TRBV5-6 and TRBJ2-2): DAGVTQSPTHLIKTRGQQVTLRCSPKSGHDTVSWYQQALGQGPQFIFQYYEEEERQRGNFPDRFSGHQFPNYSSELNVNALLLGDSALYLCASSFTGTGELFFGEGSRLTVL.

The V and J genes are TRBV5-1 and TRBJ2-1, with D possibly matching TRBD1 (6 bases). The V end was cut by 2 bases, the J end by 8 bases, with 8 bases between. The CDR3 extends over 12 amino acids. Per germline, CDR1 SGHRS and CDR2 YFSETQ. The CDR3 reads CASSLQGYEQFF. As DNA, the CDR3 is TGCGCCAGCAGCTTACAGGGTTATGAGCAGTTCTTC.

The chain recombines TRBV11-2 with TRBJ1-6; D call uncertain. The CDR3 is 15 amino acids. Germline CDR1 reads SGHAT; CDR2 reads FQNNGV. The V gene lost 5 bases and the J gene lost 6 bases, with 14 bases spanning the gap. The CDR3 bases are TGTGCCAGCAGCCTCGCGTGGTTGGGTAATTCACCCCTCCACTTT. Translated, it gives CASSLAWLGNSPLHF. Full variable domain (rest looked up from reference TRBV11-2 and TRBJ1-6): EAGVAQSPRYKIIEKRQSVAFWCNPISGHATLYWYQQILGQGPKLLIQFQNNGVVDDSQLPKDRFSAERLKGVDSTLKIQPAKLEDSAVYLCASSLAWLGNSPLHFGNGTRLTVT.

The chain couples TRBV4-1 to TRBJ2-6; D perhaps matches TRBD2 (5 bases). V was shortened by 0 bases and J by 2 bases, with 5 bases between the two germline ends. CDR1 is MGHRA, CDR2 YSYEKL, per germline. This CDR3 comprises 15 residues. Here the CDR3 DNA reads TGCGCCAGCAGCCAAGACGGGGCTGGGGCCAACGTCCTGACTTTC. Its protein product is CASSQDGAGANVLTF.

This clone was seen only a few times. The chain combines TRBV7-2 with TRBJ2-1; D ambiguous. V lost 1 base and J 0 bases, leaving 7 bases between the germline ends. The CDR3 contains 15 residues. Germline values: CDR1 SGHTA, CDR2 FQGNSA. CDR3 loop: CASSLDQSSYNEQFF. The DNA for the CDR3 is TGTGCCAGCAGCTTAGATCAAAGCTCCTACAATGAGCAGTTCTTC.

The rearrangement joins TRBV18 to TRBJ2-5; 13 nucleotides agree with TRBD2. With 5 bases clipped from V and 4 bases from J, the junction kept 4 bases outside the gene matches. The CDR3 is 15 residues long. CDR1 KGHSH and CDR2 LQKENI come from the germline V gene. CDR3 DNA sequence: TGTGCCAGCTCAACCTGGACTAGCGGGGGAGAGACCCAGTACTTC. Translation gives CASSTWTSGGETQYF.

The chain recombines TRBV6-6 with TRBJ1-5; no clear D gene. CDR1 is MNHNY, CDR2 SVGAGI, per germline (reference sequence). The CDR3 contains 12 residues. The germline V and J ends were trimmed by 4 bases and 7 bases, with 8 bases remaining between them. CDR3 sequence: CASSSGEQPQHF. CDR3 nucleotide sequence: TGTGCCAGCAGTTCCGGAGAACAGCCCCAGCATTTT.

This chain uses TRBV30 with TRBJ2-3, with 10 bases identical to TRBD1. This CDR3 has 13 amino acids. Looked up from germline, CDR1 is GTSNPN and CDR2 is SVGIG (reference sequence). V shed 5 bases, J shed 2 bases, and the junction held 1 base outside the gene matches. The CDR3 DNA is TGTGCCTGGGGGACAGGGGACACAGATACGCAGTATTTT. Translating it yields CAWGTGDTDTQYF.

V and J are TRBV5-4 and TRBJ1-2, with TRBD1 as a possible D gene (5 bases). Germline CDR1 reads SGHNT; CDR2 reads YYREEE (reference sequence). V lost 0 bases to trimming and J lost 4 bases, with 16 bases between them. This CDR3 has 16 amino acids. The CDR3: CASSLGVGQGGYGYTF. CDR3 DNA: TGTGCCAGCAGCTTGGGGGTCGGGCAGGGCGGCTATGGCTACACCTTC. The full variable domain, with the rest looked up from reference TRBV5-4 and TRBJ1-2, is ETGVTQSPTHLIKTRGQQVTLRCSSQSGHNTVSWYQQALGQGPQFIFQYYREEENGRGNFPPRFSGLQFPNYSSELNVNALELDDSALYLCASSLGVGQGGYGYTFGSGTRLTVV.

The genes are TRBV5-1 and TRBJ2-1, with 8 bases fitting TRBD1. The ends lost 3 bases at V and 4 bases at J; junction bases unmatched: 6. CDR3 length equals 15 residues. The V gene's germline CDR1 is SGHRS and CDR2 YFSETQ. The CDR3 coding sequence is TGCGCCAGCAGCTCTAATACAGGGGGGTACAATGAGCAGTTCTTC. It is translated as CASSSNTGGYNEQFF.

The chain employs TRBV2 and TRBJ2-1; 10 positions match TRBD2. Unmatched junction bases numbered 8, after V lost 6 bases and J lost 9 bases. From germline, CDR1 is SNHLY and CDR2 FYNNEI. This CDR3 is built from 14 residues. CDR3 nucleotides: TGTGCCAGCAGCTCTAGCGGGGGTCATGGTGAGCAGTTCTTC. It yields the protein CASSSSGGHGEQFF.

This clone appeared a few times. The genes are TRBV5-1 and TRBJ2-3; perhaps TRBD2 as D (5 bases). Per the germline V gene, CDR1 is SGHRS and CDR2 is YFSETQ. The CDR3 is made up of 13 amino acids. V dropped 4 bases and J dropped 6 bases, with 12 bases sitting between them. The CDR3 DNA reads TGCGCCAGCAGCCCCCTTCCGGGGGATACGCAGTATTTT. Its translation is CASSPLPGDTQYF.

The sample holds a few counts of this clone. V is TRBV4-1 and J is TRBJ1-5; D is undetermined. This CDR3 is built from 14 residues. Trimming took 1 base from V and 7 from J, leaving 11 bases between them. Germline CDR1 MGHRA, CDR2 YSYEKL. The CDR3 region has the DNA TGCGCCAGCAGCCAAGGGTCTGAGGACCAGCCCCAGCATTTT. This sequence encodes CASSQGSEDQPQHF.

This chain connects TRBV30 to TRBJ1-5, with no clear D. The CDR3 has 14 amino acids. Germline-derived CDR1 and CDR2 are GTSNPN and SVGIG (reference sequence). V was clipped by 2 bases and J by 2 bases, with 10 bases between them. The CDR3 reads CAWSLALGNQPQHF. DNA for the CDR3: TGTGCCTGGAGTTTGGCCCTCGGCAATCAGCCCCAGCATTTT. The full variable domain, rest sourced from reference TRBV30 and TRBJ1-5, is SQTIHQWPATLVQPVGSPLSLECTVEGTSNPNLYWYRQAAGRGLQLLFYSVGIGQISSEVPQNLSASRPQDRQFILSSKKLLLSDSGFYLCAWSLALGNQPQHFGDGTRLSIL.

The CDR3 bases are TGTGCCAGCAGATGGGGACACCCAGATACGCAGTATTTT. The encoded protein is CASRWGHPDTQYF. The rearrangement links TRBV11-2 to TRBJ2-3; perhaps TRBD1 as D (6 bases). Germline V lookup: CDR1 SGHAT, CDR2 FQNNGV. The V end lost 6 bases, the J end lost 4 bases, and 11 bases lay between the germline ends. The CDR3 has 13 amino acids. Together with reference TRBV11-2 and TRBJ2-3, the CDR3 gives the full variable domain: EAGVAQSPRYKIIEKRQSVAFWCNPISGHATLYWYQQILGQGPKLLIQFQNNGVVDDSQLPKDRFSAERLKGVDSTLKIQPAKLEDSAVYLCASRWGHPDTQYFGPGTRLTVL.

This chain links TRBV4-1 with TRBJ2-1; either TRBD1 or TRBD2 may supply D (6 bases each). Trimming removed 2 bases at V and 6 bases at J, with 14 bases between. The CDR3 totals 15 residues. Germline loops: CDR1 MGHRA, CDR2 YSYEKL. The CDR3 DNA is TGCGCCAGCAGCCAACCGGGGGCCATGTTCAATGAGCAGTTCTTC. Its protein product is CASSQPGAMFNEQFF.

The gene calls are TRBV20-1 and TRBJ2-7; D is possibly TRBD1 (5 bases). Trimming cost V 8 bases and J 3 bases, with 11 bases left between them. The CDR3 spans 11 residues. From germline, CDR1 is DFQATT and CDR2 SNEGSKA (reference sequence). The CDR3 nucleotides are TGCAGTACATGGGGCGTCTACGAGCAGTACTTC. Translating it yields CSTWGVYEQYF.

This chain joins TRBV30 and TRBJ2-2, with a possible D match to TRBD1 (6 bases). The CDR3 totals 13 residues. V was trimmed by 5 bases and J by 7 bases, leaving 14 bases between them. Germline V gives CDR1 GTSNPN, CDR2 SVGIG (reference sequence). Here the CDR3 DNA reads TGTGCCTGGGCCCCTCAGGGGATCGGGGAGCTGTTTTTT. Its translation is CAWAPQGIGELFF.

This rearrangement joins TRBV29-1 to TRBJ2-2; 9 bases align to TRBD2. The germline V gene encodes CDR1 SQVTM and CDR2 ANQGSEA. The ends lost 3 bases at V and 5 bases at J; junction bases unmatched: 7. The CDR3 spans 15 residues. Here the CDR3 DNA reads TGCAGCGTTGAGGAGCGGGGGGTGGGAACCGGGGAGCTGTTTTTT. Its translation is CSVEERGVGTGELFF.